Included here is one T cell receptor beta chain sequence, with context. No antigen is known for it. The sample originates from a study of T cell responses to AZD1222 COVID-19 vaccine. Study-level results: Most donors were white British, females outnumbered males, and clonal diversity was possibly underestimated. It was only five to seven AZD1222 recipients who were seropositive at baseline.

CDR3 length: 12 residues. V was pared by 5 bases and J by 5 bases, with 9 bases between. The germline CDR1 and CDR2 sequences are SGHTA and FQGTGA. The data were produced by immunoSEQ multiplex PCR, yet TCRdb's version contains in-frame clones alone and is incomplete. Of 85,000 to 90,000 clones in the sample, 89% were seen once. The chain has TRBV7-3 and TRBJ1-1, with D tentatively TRBD1 (6 bases). The input for sequencing was peripheral blood, taken 28 days after the second AZD1222 dose. This receptor was taken from an adult who received the AZD1222 COVID-19 vaccine. CDR3 in amino acids: CASSQDRTEAFF. The CDR3 region has the DNA TGTGCCAGCAGCCAGGACAGAACTGAAGCTTTCTTT.